The 25 T cell receptor beta chains below were found in one sample sequenced in a study of a mutant IDH1 vaccine in newly diagnosed glioma. Sample time point: week 5, during vaccination. Each dose of the vaccine consisted of 300 ug of mutant IDH1 20-mer peptide, with topical imiquimod. What these receptors recognize is not known. Assay: immunoSEQ multiplex PCR; the TCRdb copy retains only in-frame clones and omits some. Of 32,000 or so clones listed, roughly 83% are singletons. The sequences come from PBMCs, collected from a glioma patient whose treatment included an IDH1 peptide vaccine. These receptors came from a young man with glioma.

This clone showed up just once. CDR3 bases: TGCGCCAGCAGCACCAGGGTCGGCGGGGAGCTGTTTTTT. Translation: CASSTRVGGELFF. The V gene is TRBV5-1, the J gene TRBJ2-2; D may be TRBD1 (5 bases). Germline-derived CDR1 and CDR2 are SGHRS and YFSETQ. This CDR3 is built from 13 residues. V shed 4 bases and J shed 7 bases, with 11 bases lying between them.

This clone was recorded once. The rearrangement links TRBV29-1 to TRBJ2-7; a weak D match, TRBD2 (6 bases). The V and J ends lost 6 bases and 5 bases respectively, with 26 bases between them. The length of the CDR3 is 16 residues. Germline V gene sequence: CDR1 SQVTM, CDR2 ANQGSEA. Written as DNA, the CDR3 is TGCAGCGTGACCGCCCTTGGGGGGACCCTAGGGGACGAGCAGTACTTC. Its protein product is CSVTALGGTLGDEQYF.

J is TRBJ2-5 and V is TRBV11-2, with 10 bases matching TRBD2. J lost 5 bases, V lost 5 bases, and 14 bases had no gene match. CDR1 and CDR2 from the germline V gene are SGHAT and FQNNGV. The CDR3 extends over 17 amino acids. CDR3 DNA sequence: TGTGCCAGCAGCCGCAGGGGCTGGCTAGCGGGAGAGGAGACCCAGTACTTC. This translates into CASSRRGWLAGEETQYF.

CDR3 protein: CATSRRKNSPYEQYF. The CDR3 nucleotides are TGTGCCACCAGCAGGAGGAAGAACAGTCCCTACGAGCAGTACTTC. The chain has TRBV15 and TRBJ2-7; D is unclear. V was cut by 3 bases and J by 2 bases, with 14 bases left in between. Per germline, CDR1 LNHNV and CDR2 YYDKDF (reference sequence). The CDR3 loop spans 15 amino acids.

This sequence joins TRBV6-1 and TRBJ2-7; D is perhaps TRBD2 (6 bases). Trimming took off 2 bases at V and 6 bases at J, with 11 bases between the two ends. The germline gives CDR1 MNHNS, CDR2 SASEGT. The CDR3 has 13 residues. CDR3 residues: CASSELQGGEQYF. CDR3 DNA sequence: TGTGCCAGCAGTGAACTGCAGGGAGGCGAGCAGTACTTC.

V gene TRBV20-1 combines with J gene TRBJ2-1; D unclear. The CDR3 runs 11 residues. V lost 4 bases, J lost 10 bases, and 11 bases lay in between. Germline CDR1 and CDR2: DFQATT and SNEGSKA (reference sequence). The CDR3 nucleotides are TGCAGTGCTACCCAAGGGAAAGAGCAGTTCTTC. This translates into CSATQGKEQFF.

This clone occurred a few times. The chain is built from TRBV28 and TRBJ2-2; maybe TRBD1 (5 bases). In germline, CDR1 is MDHEN, CDR2 SYDVKM. Deletions cut 7 bases from V and 5 bases from J, with 20 bases between. The CDR3 has 16 residues. The CDR3 sequence: CASTLKGVRVTGELFF. In DNA, the CDR3 is TGTGCCAGCACCCTCAAAGGGGTCAGGGTTACCGGGGAGCTGTTTTTT.

The rearrangement uses TRBV30 and TRBJ1-2; D is unresolved. Germline-derived CDR1 and CDR2 are GTSNPN and SVGIG (reference sequence). This CDR3 region has 15 residues. Trimming removed 7 bases from V and 3 bases from J, with 21 bases in between. DNA for the CDR3: TGTGCCTCAAACGAAGGACGGGAGGGTCACTATGGCTACACCTTC. This translates into CASNEGREGHYGYTF. Full variable domain (rest looked up from reference TRBV30 and TRBJ1-2): SQTIHQWPATLVQPVGSPLSLECTVEGTSNPNLYWYRQAAGRGLQLLFYSVGIGQISSEVPQNLSASRPQDRQFILSSKKLLLSDSGFYLCASNEGREGHYGYTFGSGTRLTVV.

J is TRBJ2-3 and V is TRBV2; D is unresolved. The CDR3 runs to 14 residues. The V end lost 6 bases, the J end lost 0 bases, and 10 bases lay between the germline ends. CDR1 and CDR2 from the germline V gene are SNHLY and FYNNEI. The CDR3 loop reads CASRPTTSTDTQYF. The CDR3 nucleotides read TGTGCCAGCAGACCCACGACTAGCACAGATACGCAGTATTTT.

The chain links TRBV11-2 to TRBJ1-5; the D is unclear. V was pared by 2 bases and J by 3 bases, with 5 bases between. CDR1 is SGHAT and CDR2 is FQNNGV in the germline V gene. The CDR3 contains 13 residues. In DNA, the CDR3 is TGTGCCAGCAGCTTACTGTTCAATCAGCCCCAGCATTTT. Amino acid sequence: CASSLLFNQPQHF.

V and J are TRBV4-3 and TRBJ2-7; perhaps TRBD1 as D (7 bases). This CDR3 comprises 15 residues. V was trimmed by 6 bases and J by 4 bases, leaving 19 bases between them. Germline CDR1 and CDR2: LGHNA and YSLEER. The CDR3 DNA reads TGCGCCAGCAGTTTGCAGGGGGGCCCCCCTTACGAGCAGTACTTC. This codes for CASSLQGGPPYEQYF.

V and J are TRBV28 and TRBJ2-5; TRBD2 is a possible D gene (6 bases). With 5 bases removed from V and 5 bases from J, the gap between germline ends came to 12 bases. Germline CDR1 and CDR2: MDHEN and SYDVKM. The CDR3 has 13 amino acids. CDR3 in DNA: TGTGCCAGCAGTCCTCGGGGGTTGGAGACCCAGTACTTC. It codes for CASSPRGLETQYF.

The V and J genes are TRBV27 and TRBJ2-7; TRBD1 matches 8 bases. V gave up 5 bases and J gave up 3 bases; unmatched junction bases: 12. The CDR3 covers 16 residues. Germline V lookup: CDR1 MNHEY, CDR2 SMNVEV (reference sequence). The CDR3 loop reads CASSATRTGFIYEQYF. The DNA of the CDR3 is TGTGCCAGCAGTGCGACCCGGACAGGGTTCATCTACGAGCAGTACTTC.

The genes are TRBV28 and TRBJ1-1; 10 bases are shared with TRBD1. V gave up 3 bases and J gave up 4 bases; unmatched junction bases: 8. CDR3 length: 16 residues. The germline gives CDR1 MDHEN, CDR2 SYDVKM. CDR3 amino acids: CASSFDRGQGGTEAFF. For the CDR3, the DNA is TGTGCCAGCAGTTTTGACAGGGGGCAGGGGGGCACTGAAGCTTTCTTT.

The chain recombines TRBV5-1 with TRBJ1-2; no reliable D call. Germline lookup yields CDR1 SGHRS and CDR2 YFSETQ. The length of the CDR3 is 13 residues. The V end was cut by 1 base, the J end by 3 bases, with 7 bases between. The CDR3 DNA follows: TGCGCCAGCAGCTTGTGGGGTGACTATGGCTACACCTTC. Protein sequence: CASSLWGDYGYTF.

This chain connects TRBV19 to TRBJ2-5; D unclear. V was shortened by 1 base and J by 0 bases, with 6 bases between the two germline ends. Germline CDR1 reads LNHDA; CDR2 reads SQIVND (reference sequence). This CDR3 comprises 14 residues. CDR3 amino acids: CASSIVTDQETQYF. As DNA, the CDR3 is TGTGCCAGTAGTATAGTTACAGACCAAGAGACCCAGTACTTC.

The V call is TRBV10-3, the J call TRBJ1-2, with D unresolved. The CDR3 extends over 13 amino acids. Trimming took off 7 bases at V and 0 bases at J, with 9 bases between the two ends. Germline V lookup: CDR1 ENHRY, CDR2 SYGVKD. The CDR3 DNA reads TGTGCCATCAAATCGGGAGCTAACTATGGCTACACCTTC. Translation: CAIKSGANYGYTF.

The chain has TRBV5-1 and TRBJ2-1; the match to TRBD2 covers 11 bases. The J segment lost 7 bases and the V segment lost 4 bases, leaving 7 bases of the junction unmatched. This CDR3 contains 15 residues. Germline-derived CDR1 and CDR2 are SGHRS and YFSETQ. CDR3: CASSPGLAVPNEQFF. In nucleotides, the CDR3 is TGCGCCAGCAGCCCGGGACTAGCGGTCCCAAATGAGCAGTTCTTC.

The V and J genes are TRBV10-3 and TRBJ2-2; 10 positions agree with TRBD1. The germline gives CDR1 ENHRY, CDR2 SYGVKD. V lost 3 bases to trimming and J lost 4 bases; unmatched junction nucleotides: 5. The CDR3 loop spans 16 amino acids. The CDR3 loop is CAISERDRGITGELFF. DNA of the CDR3: TGTGCCATCAGTGAACGGGACAGGGGCATCACCGGGGAGCTGTTTTTT.

For the CDR3, the DNA is TGTGCCAGCAGCTTGGCGGGCGGGAGTGGGGCTAAAGGCTACACCTTC. It specifies CASSLAGGSGAKGYTF. V is TRBV5-4 and J is TRBJ1-2; maybe TRBD1 (5 bases). V lost 0 bases, J lost 8 bases, and 20 bases lay in between. CDR1 and CDR2 from the germline V gene are SGHNT and YYREEE (reference sequence). The CDR3 runs to 16 residues. Using reference TRBV5-4 and TRBJ1-2 for the parts outside the CDR3, the full variable domain is ETGVTQSPTHLIKTRGQQVTLRCSSQSGHNTVSWYQQALGQGPQFIFQYYREEENGRGNFPPRFSGLQFPNYSSELNVNALELDDSALYLCASSLAGGSGAKGYTFGSGTRLTVV.

The chain carries TRBV6-5 and TRBJ2-2, with 8 positions matching TRBD2. Germline-derived CDR1 and CDR2 are MNHEY and SVGAGI. Losses at the gene ends were 8 bases for V and 8 bases for J; bases not matched to a gene: 10. There are 14 residues in the CDR3. The DNA for the CDR3 is TGTGCCAGCCTGCGGGGAGCGGGAGCTGGGGAGCTGTTTTTT. The encoded protein is CASLRGAGAGELFF.

The V gene is TRBV27, the J gene TRBJ2-2, with unresolved D. Per germline, CDR1 MNHEY and CDR2 SMNVEV (reference sequence). V was shortened by 1 base and J by 6 bases, with 3 bases between the two germline ends. The CDR3 runs to 12 residues. The CDR3 loop reads CASSLYPGELFF. For the CDR3, the DNA is TGTGCCAGCAGTTTATACCCCGGGGAGCTGTTTTTT.

The chain employs TRBV27 and TRBJ1-4; weak D call: TRBD1 (5 bases). CDR1 and CDR2 from the germline V gene are MNHEY and SMNVEV (reference sequence). The CDR3 runs 14 residues. Trimming cost V 6 bases and J 4 bases, with 12 bases left between them. The CDR3 protein is CASSIGVNNEKLFF. The CDR3 bases are TGTGCCAGCAGCATAGGGGTGAATAATGAAAAACTGTTTTTT.

This clone appeared a few times. The chain recombines TRBV11-3 with TRBJ1-1; D remains ambiguous. This CDR3 region has 13 residues. V gave up 0 bases and J gave up 6 bases, with 8 bases separating them. Per the germline V gene, CDR1 is SGHNT and CDR2 is YENEEA. This CDR3 reads CASSLEWASEAFF. The CDR3 DNA sequence: TGTGCCAGCAGCTTAGAATGGGCGTCTGAAGCTTTCTTT.

This chain links TRBV4-1 with TRBJ1-5; D might be TRBD1 (6 bases). The CDR3 runs 15 residues. The V end lost 1 base, the J end lost 7 bases, and 14 bases lay between the germline ends. CDR1 MGHRA and CDR2 YSYEKL come from the germline V gene. CDR3 DNA sequence: TGCGCCAGCAGCCAAGCGACGGGGGCAAACCAGCCCCAGCATTTT. Protein product: CASSQATGANQPQHF.